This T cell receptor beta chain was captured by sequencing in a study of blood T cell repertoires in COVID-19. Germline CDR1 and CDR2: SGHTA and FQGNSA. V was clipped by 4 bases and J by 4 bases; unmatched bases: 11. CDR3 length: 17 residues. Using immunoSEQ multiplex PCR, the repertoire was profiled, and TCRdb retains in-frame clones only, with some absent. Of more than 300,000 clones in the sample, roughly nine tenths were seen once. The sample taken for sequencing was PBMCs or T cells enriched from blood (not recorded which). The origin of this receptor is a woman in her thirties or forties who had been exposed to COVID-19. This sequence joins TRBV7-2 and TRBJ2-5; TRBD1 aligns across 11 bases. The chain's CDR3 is CASSSRGQGALGETQYF. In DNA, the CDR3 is TGTGCCAGCAGCTCTCGTGGACAGGGGGCTTTGGGAGAGACCCAGTACTTC.